The clone carrying this T cell receptor (beta chain) was recorded a few times. Its antigen is still unknown. The data stem from a study of T cells after yellow fever vaccination. TCRdb ran MiXCR on the 5' RACE reads and lists one entry per CDR3 protein. Of about 400,000 distinct CDR3 sequences in the sample, more than 5.5% were seen once. Whole-study findings and limits: Peaking faster, on day 5 versus 15, the secondary response was nonetheless weaker. The CD4 and CD8 compartments had a small share of their clonotypes in common.

This CDR3 is 14 amino acids long. Trimming removed 4 bases at V and 0 bases at J, with 10 bases between. Germline V gives CDR1 KGHSH, CDR2 LQKENI. Here the sequenced sample was PBMCs, taken 5 days after the yellow fever booster vaccination. V gene TRBV18 combines with J gene TRBJ2-7; D call uncertain. This clonotype originated in a man aged 25 to 40 who received the YFV17D yellow fever vaccine. The CDR3 loop reads CASSRAASSYEQYF. The CDR3, as DNA: TGTGCCAGCTCACGGGCCGCCAGCTCCTACGAGCAGTACTTC.